The source of this T cell receptor (beta chain) is a study of OX40 agonist ivuxolimab in advanced cancers. Study-wide background: It was ivuxolimab, an agonistic anti-OX40 (CD134) antibody, that patients were treated with.

The data were produced by immunoSEQ multiplex PCR, yet TCRdb's version contains in-frame clones alone and is incomplete. This sample yields tens of thousands of clones, of which about 86% are seen a single time; 1% to 1.5% belongs to the top ten. V was pared by 2 bases and J by 3 bases, with 12 bases of the junction left unmatched. The CDR3 is made up of 18 amino acids. Germline loops: CDR1 LGHNT, CDR2 FRNRAP. This receptor was obtained from an adult with an advanced solid tumor such as melanoma, head and neck, liver or kidney cancer. Material: CD4+ or CD8+ T cells sorted from blood, obtained in a trial of the OX40 agonist ivuxolimab. This rearrangement joins TRBV12-5 to TRBJ2-1; 8 nucleotides line up with TRBD2. CDR3 in DNA: TGTGCTAGTGGTTTGCCCCCCCGGGAGGGCGAAAACTACAATGAGCAGTTCTTC. It yields the protein CASGLPPREGENYNEQFF.